This TCR beta chain derives from a study of technical replicates of blood from a handful of donors. The germline V and J ends were trimmed by 0 bases and 3 bases, with 11 bases remaining between them. Looked up from germline, CDR1 is SGHAT and CDR2 is FQNNGV. The CDR3 has 16 residues. TCRdb's copy holds only in-frame clones and misses some; the assay was immunoSEQ multiplex PCR. This sample has some 80,000 clones; approximately 97% occur once, and the top ten carry 0.29%. This chain joins TRBV11-2 and TRBJ1-4; D not certain. Material for sequencing was T cells isolated from PBMCs. The TCR comes from a human donor in good health. The CDR3 loop is CASSLDPNRPNEKLFF. DNA for the CDR3: TGTGCCAGCAGCTTAGATCCAAACAGACCTAATGAAAAACTGTTTTTT.